One T cell receptor beta chain is described in this entry. Its antigen is not known. The length of the CDR3 is 12 residues. Germline V CDR1 and CDR2: SEHNR, FQNEAQ (reference sequence). The libraries of TRB cDNA were prepared using 5' RACE with UMI labels. TCRdb re-called the 5' RACE reads and catalogs CDR3 proteins one per entry, DNA excluded. This listing includes roughly 100,000 distinct CDR3 sequences. This sample stems from a study of CXCR3-negative and CXCR3-positive naive CD8 T cells. Study-wide findings and caveats: Naive cells that were CXCR3-positive had more hydrophobic TRB CDR3s (compared with CXCR3-negative naive cells). Naive CXCR3-positive and CXCR3-negative cells shared TRBV-TRBJ usage; memory cells diverged.

The clonotype was recovered from a human donor in good health. Some clones in this sample may be carry-over from other donors' samples. The source material was naive CXCR3- CD8+ T cells from blood. Specified subset: CD45RO-CCR7+CD27+CD95- naive CD8+ T cells lacking CXCR3 (TNR3-). This chain joins TRBV7-9 and TRBJ2-7. CDR3 sequence reads: CASSLGVHEQYF.